The clone carrying this T cell receptor beta chain is a singleton in its sample. The target antigen is unknown. This sample stems from a study of OX40 agonist ivuxolimab in advanced cancers. Looking at the study overall: Among those enrolled, mean age was about 62 years (range about 23 to 80) and 82.7% were male. Checkpoint inhibitors had been given previously to 35% to 50% of patients.

General study findings and limits: Low normalized T-cell clonal expansion was additionally recorded for some nonresponders. Clonal expansion was seen in CD4+ and CD8+ blood T cells by week 6 at 0.1 to 3.0 mg/kg.

Trimming shortened V by 2 bases and J by 5 bases, and 10 bases separated the two germline ends. CDR3 length: 14 amino acids. Germline V gene lookup returns CDR1 SGHTA and CDR2 FQGNSA. The repertoire was sequenced with immunoSEQ multiplex PCR; TCRdb's copy has only in-frame clones and lacks some. Of some 90,000 clones listed, 80% to 95% were seen once; the top ten hold approximately 1.2%. The rearrangement links TRBV7-2 to TRBJ2-1; D unclear. The input for sequencing was CD4+ or CD8+ T cells sorted from blood, taken in a trial of the OX40 agonist ivuxolimab. The source of this sequence is an adult with an advanced solid tumor such as melanoma, head and neck, liver or kidney cancer. The CDR3 DNA reads as TGTGCCAGCAGCTTAATGGAGCTGAACAATGAGCAGTTCTTC. Its protein product is CASSLMELNNEQFF.